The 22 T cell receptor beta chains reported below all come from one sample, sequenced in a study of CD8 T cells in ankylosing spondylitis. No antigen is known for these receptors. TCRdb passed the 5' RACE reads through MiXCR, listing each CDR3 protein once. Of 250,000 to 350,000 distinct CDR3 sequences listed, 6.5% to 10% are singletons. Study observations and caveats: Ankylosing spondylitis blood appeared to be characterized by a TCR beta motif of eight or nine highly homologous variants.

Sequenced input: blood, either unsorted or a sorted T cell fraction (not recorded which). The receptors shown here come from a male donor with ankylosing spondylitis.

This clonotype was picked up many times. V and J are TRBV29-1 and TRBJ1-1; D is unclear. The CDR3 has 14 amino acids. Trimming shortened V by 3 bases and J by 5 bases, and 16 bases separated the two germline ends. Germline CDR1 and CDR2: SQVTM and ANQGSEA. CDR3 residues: CSVDLGGLGTEAFF. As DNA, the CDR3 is TGCAGCGTTGATCTCGGAGGGCTGGGGACTGAAGCTTTCTTT.

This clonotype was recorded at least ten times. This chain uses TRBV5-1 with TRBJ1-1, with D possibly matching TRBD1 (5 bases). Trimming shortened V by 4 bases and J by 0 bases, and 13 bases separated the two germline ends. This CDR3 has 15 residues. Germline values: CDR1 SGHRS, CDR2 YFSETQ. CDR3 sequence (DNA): TGCGCCAGCAGCCAGGACAATTTAATGAACACTGAAGCTTTCTTT. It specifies CASSQDNLMNTEAFF.

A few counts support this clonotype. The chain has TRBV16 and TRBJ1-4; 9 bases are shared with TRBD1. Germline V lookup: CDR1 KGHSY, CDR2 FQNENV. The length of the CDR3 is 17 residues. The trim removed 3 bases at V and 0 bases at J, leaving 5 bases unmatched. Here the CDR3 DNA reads TGTGCCAGCAGCCAGTGGACAGGGGTGGCAACTAATGAAAAACTGTTTTTT. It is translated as CASSQWTGVATNEKLFF.

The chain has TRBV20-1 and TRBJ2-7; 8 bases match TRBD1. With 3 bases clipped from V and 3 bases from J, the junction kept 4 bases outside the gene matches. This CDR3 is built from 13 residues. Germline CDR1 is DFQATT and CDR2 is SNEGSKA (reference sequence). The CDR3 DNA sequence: TGCAGTGCTAGCCTGGGGACAGGCTACGAGCAGTACTTC. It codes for CSASLGTGYEQYF.

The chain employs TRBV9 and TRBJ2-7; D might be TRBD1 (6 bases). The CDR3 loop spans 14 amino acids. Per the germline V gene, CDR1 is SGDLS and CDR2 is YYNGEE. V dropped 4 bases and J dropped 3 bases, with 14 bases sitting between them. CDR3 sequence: CASSSRDTHYEQYF. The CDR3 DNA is TGTGCCAGCAGCTCCCGGGACACGCACTACGAGCAGTACTTC.

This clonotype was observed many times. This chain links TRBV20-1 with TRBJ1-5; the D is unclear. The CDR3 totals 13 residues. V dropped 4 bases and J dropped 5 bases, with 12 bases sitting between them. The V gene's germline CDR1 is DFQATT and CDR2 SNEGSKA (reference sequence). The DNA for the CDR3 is TGCAGTGCTACGCGTCGGTACGATCAGCCCCAGCATTTT. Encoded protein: CSATRRYDQPQHF.

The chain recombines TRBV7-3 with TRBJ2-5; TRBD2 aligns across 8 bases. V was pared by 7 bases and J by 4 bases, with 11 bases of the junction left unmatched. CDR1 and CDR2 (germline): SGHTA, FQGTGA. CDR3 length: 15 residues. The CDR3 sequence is CASTLSGLAGETQYF. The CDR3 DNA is TGTGCCAGCACCCTTAGCGGGCTAGCGGGAGAGACCCAGTACTTC.

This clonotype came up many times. CDR3 DNA sequence: TGTGCCAGCAGCTCTACAGGAAAATACTCCTACGAGCAGTACTTC. Its protein product is CASSSTGKYSYEQYF. V gene TRBV7-9 combines with J gene TRBJ2-7; perhaps TRBD1 as D (5 bases). With 4 bases removed from V and 0 bases from J, the gap between germline ends came to 13 bases. This CDR3 is 15 amino acids long. In germline, CDR1 is SEHNR, CDR2 FQNEAQ (reference sequence).

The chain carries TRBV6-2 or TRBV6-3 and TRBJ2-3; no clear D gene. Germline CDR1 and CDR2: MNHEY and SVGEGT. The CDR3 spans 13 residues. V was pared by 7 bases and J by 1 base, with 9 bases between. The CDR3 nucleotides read TGTGCCAGCATCCAGCGTGGCACAGATACGCAGTATTTT. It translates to CASIQRGTDTQYF.

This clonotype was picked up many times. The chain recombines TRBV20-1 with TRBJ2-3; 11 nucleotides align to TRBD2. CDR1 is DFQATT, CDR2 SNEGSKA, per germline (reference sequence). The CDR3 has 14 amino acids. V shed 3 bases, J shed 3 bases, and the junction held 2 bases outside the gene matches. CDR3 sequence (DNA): TGCAGTGCTAGGGCTAGCGGGAGGACAGATACGCAGTATTTT. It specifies CSARASGRTDTQYF.

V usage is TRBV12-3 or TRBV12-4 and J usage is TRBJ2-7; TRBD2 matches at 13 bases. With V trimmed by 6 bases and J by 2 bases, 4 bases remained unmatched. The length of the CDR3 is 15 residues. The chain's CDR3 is CASRLGTSGAYEQYF. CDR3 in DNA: TGTGCCAGCAGACTAGGGACTAGCGGGGCCTACGAGCAGTACTTC.

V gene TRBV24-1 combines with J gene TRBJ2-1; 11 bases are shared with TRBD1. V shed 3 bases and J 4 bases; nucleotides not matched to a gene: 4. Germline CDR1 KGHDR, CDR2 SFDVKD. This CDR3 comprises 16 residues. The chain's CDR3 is CATSDARDRGYNEQFF. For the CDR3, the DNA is TGTGCCACCAGTGATGCCCGGGACAGGGGGTACAATGAGCAGTTCTTC.

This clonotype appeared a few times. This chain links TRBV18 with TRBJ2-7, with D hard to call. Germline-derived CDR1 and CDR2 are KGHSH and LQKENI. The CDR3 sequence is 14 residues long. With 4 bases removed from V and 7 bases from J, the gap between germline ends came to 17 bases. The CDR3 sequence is CASSLTNLVREQYF. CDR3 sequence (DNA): TGTGCCAGCTCACTTACGAATCTGGTTCGGGAGCAGTACTTC. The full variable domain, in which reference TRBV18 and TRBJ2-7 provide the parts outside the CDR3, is NAGVMQNPRHLVRRRGQEARLRCSPMKGHSHVYWYRQLPEEGLKFMVYLQKENIIDESGMPKERFSAEFPKEGPSILRIQQVVRGDSAAYFCASSLTNLVREQYFGPGTRLTVT.

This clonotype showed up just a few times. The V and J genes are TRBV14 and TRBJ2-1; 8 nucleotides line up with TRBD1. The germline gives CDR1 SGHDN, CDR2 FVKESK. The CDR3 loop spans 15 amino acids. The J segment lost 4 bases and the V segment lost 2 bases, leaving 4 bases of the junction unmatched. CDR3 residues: CASSQPGQEYNEQFF. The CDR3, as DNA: TGTGCCAGCAGCCAACCGGGACAGGAGTACAATGAGCAGTTCTTC. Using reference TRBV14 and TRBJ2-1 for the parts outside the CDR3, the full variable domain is EAGVTQFPSHSVIEKGQTVTLRCDPISGHDNLYWYRRVMGKEIKFLLHFVKESKQDESGMPNNRFLAERTGGTYSTLKVQPAELEDSGVYFCASSQPGQEYNEQFFGPGTRLTVL.

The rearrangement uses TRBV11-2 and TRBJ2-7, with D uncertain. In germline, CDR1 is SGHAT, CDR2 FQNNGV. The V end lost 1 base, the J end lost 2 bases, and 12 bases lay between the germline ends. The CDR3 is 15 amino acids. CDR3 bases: TGTGCCAGCAGCTTAGTCGCTATTGCTACCTACGAGCAGTACTTC. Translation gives CASSLVAIATYEQYF.

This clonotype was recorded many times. The CDR3 spells CASRATGDQPQHF. CDR3 nucleotides: TGCGCCAGCAGGGCAACAGGGGATCAGCCCCAGCATTTT. This chain uses TRBV5-1 with TRBJ1-5; 7 bases align to TRBD1. The CDR3 consists of 13 residues. Germline CDR1 reads SGHRS; CDR2 reads YFSETQ. V was clipped by 5 bases and J by 5 bases; unmatched bases: 4. Using reference TRBV5-1 and TRBJ1-5 for the parts outside the CDR3, the full variable domain is KAGVTQTPRYLIKTRGQQVTLSCSPISGHRSVSWYQQTPGQGLQFLFEYFSETQRNKGNFPGRFSGRQFSNSRSEMNVSTLELGDSALYLCASRATGDQPQHFGDGTRLSIL.

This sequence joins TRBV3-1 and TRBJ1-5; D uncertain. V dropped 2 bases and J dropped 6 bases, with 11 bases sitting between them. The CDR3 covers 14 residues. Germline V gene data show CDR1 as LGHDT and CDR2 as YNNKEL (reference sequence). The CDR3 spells CASSQNASPQPQHF. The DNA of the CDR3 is TGTGCCAGCAGCCAAAACGCGTCCCCTCAGCCCCAGCATTTT.

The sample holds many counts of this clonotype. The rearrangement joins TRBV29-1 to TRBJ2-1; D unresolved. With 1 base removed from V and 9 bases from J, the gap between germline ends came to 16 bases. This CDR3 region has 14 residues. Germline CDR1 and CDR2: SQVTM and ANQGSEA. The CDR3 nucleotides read TGCAGCGTTGAAGTTGGTAGACGCGTTGCTGAGCAGTTCTTC. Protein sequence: CSVEVGRRVAEQFF.

The CDR3 region is CASSQSGYYNEQFF. The CDR3 DNA is TGTGCCAGCAGCCAATCAGGTTACTACAATGAGCAGTTCTTC. This chain connects TRBV9 to TRBJ2-1; D unclear. V was shortened by 4 bases and J by 3 bases, with 11 bases between the two germline ends. This CDR3 contains 14 residues. Per germline, CDR1 SGDLS and CDR2 YYNGEE.

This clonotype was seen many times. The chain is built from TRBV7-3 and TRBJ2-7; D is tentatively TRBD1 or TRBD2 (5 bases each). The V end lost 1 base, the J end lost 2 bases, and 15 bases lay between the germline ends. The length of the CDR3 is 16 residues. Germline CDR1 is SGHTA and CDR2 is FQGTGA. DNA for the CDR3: TGTGCCAGCAGCTTAAGGGGGAGAGGGAAACCCTACGAGCAGTACTTC. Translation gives CASSLRGRGKPYEQYF.

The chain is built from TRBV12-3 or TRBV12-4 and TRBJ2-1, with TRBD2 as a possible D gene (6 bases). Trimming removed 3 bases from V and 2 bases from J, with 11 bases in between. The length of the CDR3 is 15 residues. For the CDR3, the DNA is TGTGCCAGCAGTTTTAGCGGAGGTCCCTACAATGAGCAGTTCTTC. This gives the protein CASSFSGGPYNEQFF.

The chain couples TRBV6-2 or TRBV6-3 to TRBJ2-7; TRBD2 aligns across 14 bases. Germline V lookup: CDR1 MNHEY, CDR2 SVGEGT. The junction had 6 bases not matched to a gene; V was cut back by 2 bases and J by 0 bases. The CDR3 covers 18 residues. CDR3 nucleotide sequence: TGTGCCAGCAGTTACGGGACTAGCGGGAGATCCCTCTCCTACGAGCAGTACTTC. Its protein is CASSYGTSGRSLSYEQYF.